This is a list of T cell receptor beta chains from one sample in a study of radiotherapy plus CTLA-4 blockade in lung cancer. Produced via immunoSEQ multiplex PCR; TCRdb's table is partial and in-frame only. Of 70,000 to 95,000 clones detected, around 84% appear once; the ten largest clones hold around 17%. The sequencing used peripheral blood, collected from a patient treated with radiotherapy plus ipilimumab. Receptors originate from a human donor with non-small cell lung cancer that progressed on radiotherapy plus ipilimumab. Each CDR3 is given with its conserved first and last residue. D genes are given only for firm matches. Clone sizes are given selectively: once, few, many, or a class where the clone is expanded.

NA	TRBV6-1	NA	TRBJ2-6	CASRSRGAGANVLTF	TGTGCCAGCAGATCGAGGGGTGCTGGGGCCAACGTCCTGACTTTC
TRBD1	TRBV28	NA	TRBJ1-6	CASSSPGTVVKPLHF	TGTGCCAGCAGTTCTCCCGGGACAGTCGTAAAACCCCTCCACTTT
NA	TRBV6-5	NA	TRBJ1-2	CASSYSGGGEYF	TGTGCCAGCAGTTACTCTGGGGGGGGAGAATACTTC
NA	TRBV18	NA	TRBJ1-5	CASSPSAASPQHF	TGTGCCAGCTCACCTTCGGCGGCGAGCCCCCAGCATTTT
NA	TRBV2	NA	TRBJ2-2	CASIFGRGLTGELFF	TGTGCCAGCATTTTCGGTCGGGGCCTCACCGGGGAGCTGTTTTTT
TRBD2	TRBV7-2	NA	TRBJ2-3	CASSLGGLAGQDTQYF	TGTGCCAGCAGCTTGGGGGGACTAGCGGGCCAAGATACGCAGTATTTT
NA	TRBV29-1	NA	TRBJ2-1	CSVDPESSAYNEQFF	TGCAGCGTTGACCCGGAAAGCAGCGCATACAATGAGCAGTTCTTC
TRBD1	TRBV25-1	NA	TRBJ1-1	CASSLTGANTEAFF	TGTGCCAGCAGTCTCACAGGGGCGAACACTGAAGCTTTCTTT
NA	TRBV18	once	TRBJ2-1	CASSPEGISYNEQFF	TGTGCCAGCTCACCGGAGGGGATCTCCTACAATGAGCAGTTCTTC
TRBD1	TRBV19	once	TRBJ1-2	CASTPGTGVRGYTF	TGTGCCAGTACCCCCGGGACAGGGGTACGGGGCTACACCTTC
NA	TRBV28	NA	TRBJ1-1	CASQSGWTEAFF	TGTGCCAGTCAATCGGGGTGGACTGAAGCTTTCTTT
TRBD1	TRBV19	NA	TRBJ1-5	CASSNRDRGPTYQPQHF	TGTGCCAGTAGTAACCGGGACAGGGGGCCTACCTATCAGCCCCAGCATTTT
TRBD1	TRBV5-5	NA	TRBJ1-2	CASSNQPTGGYDGYTF	TGTGCCAGCAGCAACCAGCCGACAGGGGGCTACGATGGCTACACCTTC
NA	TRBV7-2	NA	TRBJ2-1	CASSSWGGPGNEQFF	TGTGCCAGCAGCTCCTGGGGGGGGCCGGGCAATGAGCAGTTCTTC
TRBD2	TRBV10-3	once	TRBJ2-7	CAISPGTSSYEQYF	TGTGCCATCAGTCCCGGGACTAGCTCCTACGAGCAGTACTTC
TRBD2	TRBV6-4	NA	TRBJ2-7	CASSAGTSEPPSHEQYF	TGTGCCAGCAGTGCCGGGACTAGCGAGCCTCCTTCCCACGAGCAGTACTTC
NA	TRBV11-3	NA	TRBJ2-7	CASSLGRGSYEQYF	TGTGCCAGCAGCTTGGGACGAGGCTCCTACGAGCAGTACTTC
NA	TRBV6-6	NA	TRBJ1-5	CASSTRTEPQPQHF	TGTGCCAGCAGCACGCGGACGGAGCCTCAGCCCCAGCATTTT
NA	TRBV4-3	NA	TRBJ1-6	CASSQDVIYNSPLHF	TGCGCCAGCAGCCAAGACGTCATCTATAATTCACCCCTCCACTTT
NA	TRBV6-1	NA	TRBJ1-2	CASSPVWVNYGYTF	TGTGCCAGCAGCCCTGTTTGGGTTAACTATGGCTACACCTTC
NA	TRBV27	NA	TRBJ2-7	CASSGRPHEQYF	TGTGCCAGCAGTGGAAGACCGCACGAGCAGTACTTC
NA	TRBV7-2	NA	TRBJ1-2	CAIGRGTYGYTF	TGTGCCATTGGACGGGGGACCTATGGCTACACCTTC
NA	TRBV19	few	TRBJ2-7	CASYLLYEQYF	TGTGCCAGTTACCTCTTGTACGAGCAGTACTTC
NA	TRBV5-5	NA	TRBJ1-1	CASSGGTVNTEAFF	TGTGCCAGCAGCGGGGGGACGGTGAACACTGAAGCTTTCTTT
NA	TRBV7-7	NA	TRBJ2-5	CASSFSRGETQYF	TGTGCTAGCAGCTTTTCAAGGGGGGAGACCCAGTACTTC
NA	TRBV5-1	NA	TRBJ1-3	CASSFGGTGNTIYF	TGCGCCAGCAGCTTTGGGGGGACTGGAAACACCATATATTTT
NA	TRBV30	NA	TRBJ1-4	CAWSVGEKLFF	TGTGCCTGGAGTGTCGGTGAAAAACTGTTTTTT
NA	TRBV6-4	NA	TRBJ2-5	CASSRDTQETQYF	TGTGCCAGCAGCCGGGACACCCAAGAGACCCAGTACTTC
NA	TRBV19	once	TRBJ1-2	CASTGEGWNYGYTF	TGTGCCAGTACCGGCGAGGGGTGGAACTATGGCTACACCTTC
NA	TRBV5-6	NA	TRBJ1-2	CASSFSSFPHGYTF	TGTGCCAGCAGCTTTAGCAGTTTCCCCCATGGCTACACCTTC
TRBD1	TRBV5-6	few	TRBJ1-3	CASSWGQIGNTIYF	TGTGCCAGCAGCTGGGGACAGATTGGAAACACCATATATTTT
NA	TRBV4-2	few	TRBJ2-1	CASSQDGVSRRNEQFF	TGTGCCAGCAGCCAAGATGGGGTTTCCCGGAGAAATGAGCAGTTCTTC
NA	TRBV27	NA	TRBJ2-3	CASSGSVGWPDTQYF	TGTGCCAGCTCCGGGTCGGTAGGTTGGCCAGATACGCAGTATTTT